Shown below are 32 T cell receptor beta chains from a single sample sequenced in a study of blood T cell repertoires in COVID-19. Here immunoSEQ multiplex PCR was the method, and the copy in TCRdb shows in-frame clones only, minus some. The table records about 87,000 clones, approximately 86% of them present only once. The sample comprised peripheral blood. Every receptor here comes from an elderly woman with COVID-19, enrolled during active disease.

A few counts support this clone. This chain connects TRBV7-9 to TRBJ1-1, with 8 bases identical to TRBD1. The ends lost 6 bases at V and 9 bases at J; junction bases unmatched: 18. Germline V CDR1 and CDR2: SEHNR, FQNEAQ (reference sequence). CDR3 length: 16 amino acids. The CDR3 DNA is TGTGCCAGCAGTTCTCGACGGCAGGACAGGGTAATTAAAGCTTTCTTT. Encoded protein: CASSSRRQDRVIKAFF.

Only a few counts were recorded for this clone. The CDR3 spells CASSPGGFITEAFF. CDR3 sequence (DNA): TGTGCCAGCAGCCCAGGGGGGTTTATCACTGAAGCTTTCTTT. J is TRBJ1-1 and V is TRBV11-2; 7 nucleotides agree with TRBD1. V shed 5 bases, J shed 4 bases, and the junction held 7 bases outside the gene matches. The CDR3 has 14 residues. Germline CDR1 is SGHAT and CDR2 is FQNNGV.

The chain carries TRBV5-5 and TRBJ1-2; a possible D gene is TRBD1 (6 bases). Germline V gives CDR1 SGHKS, CDR2 YYEKEE (reference sequence). V lost 5 bases, J lost 7 bases, and 15 bases lay in between. CDR3 size: 13 residues. CDR3 protein: CASSPTGLAGYTF. In nucleotides, the CDR3 is TGTGCCAGCAGTCCTACAGGGCTGGCTGGCTACACCTTC.

The chain couples TRBV10-1 to TRBJ2-7; D might be TRBD1 (6 bases). Germline loops: CDR1 WNHNN, CDR2 SYGVQD (reference sequence). The CDR3 runs to 15 residues. The germline V and J ends were trimmed by 8 bases and 3 bases, with 20 bases remaining between them. The CDR3 coding sequence is TGCGCCAGCCTTCCCACCATAACAGGGAACTACGAGCAGTACTTC. Its protein product is CASLPTITGNYEQYF.

This clone came up once. Different DNA sequences within this sample yield the same CDR3. V is TRBV10-3 and J is TRBJ1-2; 8 bases match TRBD1. Germline-derived CDR1 and CDR2 are ENHRY and SYGVKD. The CDR3 runs to 13 residues. J lost 2 bases, V lost 6 bases, and 2 bases had no gene match. CDR3: CAISGQGNYGYTF. Written as DNA, the CDR3 is TGTGCCATCAGCGGACAGGGAAACTATGGCTACACCTTC.

The J gene is TRBJ2-5, the V gene TRBV10-3; D gene uncertain. The CDR3 is made up of 12 amino acids. The germline V gene has CDR1 ENHRY and CDR2 SYGVKD. Trimming shortened V by 4 bases and J by 3 bases, and 6 bases separated the two germline ends. As DNA, the CDR3 is TGTGCCATCAGTGTGAACAAAGAGACCCAGTACTTC. This codes for CAISVNKETQYF.

This rearrangement joins TRBV5-6 to TRBJ1-1; D perhaps matches TRBD1 (6 bases). Trimming shortened V by 0 bases and J by 4 bases, and 13 bases separated the two germline ends. CDR3 size: 15 residues. Germline V gene data show CDR1 as SGHDT and CDR2 as YYEEEE. CDR3 nucleotide sequence: TGTGCCAGCAGCTTGGAGGCAGGGGTGGGCACTGAAGCTTTCTTT. Protein: CASSLEAGVGTEAFF.

This chain connects TRBV6-5 to TRBJ2-7; 9 nucleotides agree with TRBD1. Germline trimming cut 5 bases from V and 6 bases from J; bases unmatched to any gene: 8. The CDR3 is 14 amino acids. Germline V lookup: CDR1 MNHEY, CDR2 SVGAGI. DNA of the CDR3: TGTGCCAGCAGTCCTAATACAGGGGGCGGCGAGCAGTACTTC. Translated, it gives CASSPNTGGGEQYF.

The chain recombines TRBV3-1 (or the pseudogene TRBV3-2) with TRBJ2-3; no definite D call. The V end lost 0 bases, the J end lost 2 bases, and 6 bases lay between the germline ends. The germline V gene has CDR1 LGHDT and CDR2 YNNKEL (reference sequence). This CDR3 contains 14 residues. For the CDR3, the DNA is TGTGCCAGCAGCCAAGATCCGGTCACAGATACGCAGTATTTT. This gives the protein CASSQDPVTDTQYF.

The chain joins TRBV18 to TRBJ2-7, with 10 nucleotides matching TRBD1. Germline trimming cut 1 base from V and 3 bases from J; bases unmatched to any gene: 3. Per the germline V gene, CDR1 is KGHSH and CDR2 is LQKENI. The CDR3 covers 15 residues. CDR3 region: CASSPLGTGDYEQYF. In nucleotides, the CDR3 is TGTGCCAGCTCACCACTCGGGACAGGGGACTACGAGCAGTACTTC.

V usage is TRBV7-2 and J usage is TRBJ1-5, with TRBD1 matching 11 bases. Trimming took 1 base from V and 6 from J; bases not matched to a gene: 2. Germline lookup yields CDR1 SGHTA and CDR2 FQGNSA. The CDR3 contains 15 residues. The CDR3 DNA reads TGTGCCAGCAGCTTAGTCGGGACAGGGGGTCAGCCCCAGCATTTT. Its protein is CASSLVGTGGQPQHF.

This chain links TRBV6-5 with TRBJ1-2; 8 positions match TRBD1. After removal of 4 bases from V and 4 bases from J, the junction contained 5 bases not matched to a gene. CDR1 is MNHEY, CDR2 SVGAGI, per germline. The CDR3 length is 14 residues. The CDR3 loop reads CASSWQGAGYGYTF. In DNA form, the CDR3 reads TGTGCCAGCAGTTGGCAGGGGGCAGGCTATGGCTACACCTTC.

The rearrangement links TRBV5-4 to TRBJ1-6, with 7 bases aligning to TRBD1. The J segment lost 7 bases and the V segment lost 0 bases, leaving 4 bases of the junction unmatched. There are 15 residues in the CDR3. Germline V lookup: CDR1 SGHNT, CDR2 YYREEE (reference sequence). CDR3: CASSLGGTANSPLHF. DNA of the CDR3: TGTGCCAGCAGCTTGGGGGGGACAGCAAATTCACCCCTCCACTTT.

This chain links TRBV2 with TRBJ2-5, with D possibly matching TRBD1 (7 bases). The CDR3 runs to 15 residues. Trimming pared 7 bases from V and 4 bases from J, leaving 19 bases between. Germline V CDR1 and CDR2: SNHLY, FYNNEI. This chain's CDR3 is CASTPSGGPGETQYF. The CDR3 DNA follows: TGTGCCAGCACCCCTTCAGGGGGGCCGGGAGAGACCCAGTACTTC.

V and J are TRBV19 and TRBJ2-3; 12 bases are shared with TRBD1. Germline V CDR1 and CDR2: LNHDA, SQIVND (reference sequence). The CDR3 covers 16 residues. The V gene end was trimmed by 2 bases and the J gene end by 5 bases; junction bases not matched to a gene: 5. This CDR3 reads CASSILGQGAGDTQYF. In DNA form, the CDR3 reads TGTGCCAGTAGTATATTGGGACAGGGGGCAGGAGATACGCAGTATTTT.

There are a few counts of this clone. The J gene is TRBJ1-1, the V gene TRBV18; the match to TRBD1 covers 11 bases. The length of the CDR3 is 13 residues. Trimming at V came to 5 bases and at J to 5 bases, leaving 1 base not matched to a gene. From germline, CDR1 is KGHSH and CDR2 LQKENI. The CDR3 region has the DNA TGTGCCAGCTCAGGACAGGGGGCGACTGAAGCTTTCTTT. The encoded protein is CASSGQGATEAFF.

The genes are TRBV24-1 and TRBJ1-5, with D possibly TRBD1 on 5 matching bases. Germline values: CDR1 KGHDR, CDR2 SFDVKD. There are 14 residues in the CDR3. Trimming took off 3 bases at V and 5 bases at J, with 10 bases between the two ends. The CDR3 loop reads CATSDRGGDQPQHF. The CDR3 nucleotides read TGTGCCACCAGTGATCGGGGAGGGGATCAGCCCCAGCATTTT.

This clone is a singleton in its sample. This chain uses TRBV10-3 with TRBJ2-2, with 10 bases identical to TRBD1. J gave up 5 bases and V 3 bases, and 6 bases lay outside the gene matches. The CDR3 contains 16 residues. Germline V CDR1 and CDR2: ENHRY, SYGVKD. The CDR3 reads CAISDRTGGRTGELFF. DNA of the CDR3: TGTGCCATCAGTGACAGGACAGGGGGTCGAACCGGGGAGCTGTTTTTT.

V usage is TRBV21-1 and J usage is TRBJ2-3; TRBD1, the D gene given by the table, was not confirmed from the DNA. TRBV21-1 is labeled a pseudogene. This CDR3 region has 15 residues. CDR3 region: CASSFPGQTTDTQYF. Here the CDR3 DNA reads TGTGCCAGCAGCTTTCCGGGACAGACCACAGATACGCAGTATTTT.

The chain combines TRBV5-6 with TRBJ1-5, with TRBD1 identical over 7 bases. V dropped 4 bases and J dropped 7; count of bases not matched to a gene: 5. The CDR3 is 13 residues long. Germline V gives CDR1 SGHDT, CDR2 YYEEEE. The CDR3 here is CASSHRGAQPQHF. DNA for the CDR3: TGTGCCAGCAGCCACAGGGGAGCCCAGCCCCAGCATTTT.

J is TRBJ2-2 and V is TRBV5-1; 8 bases are a match to TRBD1. After removal of 6 bases from V and 1 base from J, the junction contained 2 bases not matched to a gene. This CDR3 comprises 14 residues. CDR1 and CDR2 (germline): SGHRS, YFSETQ. CDR3 region: CASNGQGNTGELFF. For the CDR3, the DNA is TGCGCCAGCAACGGACAGGGGAACACCGGGGAGCTGTTTTTT.

This rearrangement joins TRBV9 to TRBJ1-2; tentatively, D is TRBD1 (6 bases). The CDR3 has 15 amino acids. With 0 bases removed from V and 4 bases from J, the gap between germline ends came to 13 bases. Germline CDR1 is SGDLS and CDR2 is YYNGEE. In DNA, the CDR3 is TGTGCCAGCAGCGTAGGTGTCAGGGGCATCTATGGCTACACCTTC. Its protein product is CASSVGVRGIYGYTF.

This clone has only one observation. V and J are TRBV6-5 and TRBJ2-5; 7 bases line up with TRBD2. This CDR3 has 15 amino acids. Germline assignment: CDR1 MNHEY and CDR2 SVGAGI. After removal of 5 bases from V and 1 base from J, the junction contained 7 bases not matched to a gene. CDR3 DNA: TGTGCCAGCAGTCCCGGGACTATCCCCCAAGAGACCCAGTACTTC. As protein: CASSPGTIPQETQYF.

The genes are TRBV9 and TRBJ1-1; D unclear. Trimming shortened V by 0 bases and J by 1 base, and 10 bases separated the two germline ends. Germline loops: CDR1 SGDLS, CDR2 YYNGEE. This CDR3 comprises 15 residues. DNA of the CDR3: TGTGCCAGCAGCGTAGATAGTCACCCGAACACTGAAGCTTTCTTT. This codes for CASSVDSHPNTEAFF.

This sequence joins TRBV15 and TRBJ1-5; D gene unclear. From germline, CDR1 is LNHNV and CDR2 YYDKDF (reference sequence). The CDR3 consists of 16 residues. V was pared by 0 bases and J by 6 bases, with 15 bases between. The CDR3 coding sequence is TGTGCCACCAGCAGAGATCTGGACTTAAACGGTCAGCCCCAGCATTTT. Protein sequence: CATSRDLDLNGQPQHF.

The rearrangement joins TRBV4-3 to TRBJ2-7, with a possible D match to TRBD1 (5 bases). V lost 3 bases, J lost 3 bases, and 18 bases lay in between. This CDR3 region has 16 residues. Germline loops: CDR1 LGHNA, CDR2 YSLEER. The CDR3 nucleotides are TGCGCCAGCAGCCATGGTATGGGGCGGCCGCGCTACGAGCAGTACTTC. Its translation is CASSHGMGRPRYEQYF.

This chain uses TRBV18 with TRBJ1-1; 8 nucleotides align to TRBD1. After removal of 6 bases from V and 4 bases from J, the junction contained 7 bases not matched to a gene. CDR3 length: 14 residues. Germline V gene sequence: CDR1 KGHSH, CDR2 LQKENI. CDR3 in DNA: TGTGCCAGCTCCCCAAAGACAGGGGTCACTGAAGCTTTCTTT. It translates to CASSPKTGVTEAFF.

The rearrangement joins TRBV6-2 or TRBV6-3 to TRBJ2-5; a possible D gene is TRBD2 (7 bases). The V gene lost 5 bases and the J gene lost 5 bases, with 18 bases spanning the gap. Looked up from germline, CDR1 is MNHEY and CDR2 is SVGEGT. The CDR3 loop spans 15 amino acids. CDR3 sequence: CASSSPAGARETQYF. The CDR3 DNA sequence: TGTGCCAGCAGTAGCCCTGCGGGGGCGCGGGAGACCCAGTACTTC.

The chain couples TRBV9 to TRBJ1-5; D remains ambiguous. The CDR3 runs 13 residues. Trimming pared 0 bases from V and 7 bases from J, leaving 8 bases between. Germline V lookup: CDR1 SGDLS, CDR2 YYNGEE. CDR3: CASSVGASQPQHF. The CDR3, as DNA: TGTGCCAGCAGCGTAGGGGCTAGCCAGCCCCAGCATTTT.

The J gene is TRBJ2-7, the V gene TRBV5-1; TRBD1 is a possible D gene (5 bases). Germline lookup yields CDR1 SGHRS and CDR2 YFSETQ. This CDR3 is 14 amino acids long. Trimming took 0 bases from V and 4 from J, leaving 11 bases between them. The CDR3 loop is CASSLDQGFYEQYF. CDR3 DNA sequence: TGCGCCAGCAGCTTGGACCAGGGCTTTTACGAGCAGTACTTC.

There are a few counts of this clone. The J gene is TRBJ2-1, the V gene TRBV1; the table calls TRBD1, which could not be checked here. TRBV1 is a documented pseudogene. The CDR3 is 15 amino acids. The CDR3 DNA is TGCACCAGCAGCCAAGAACATCTCTCCTACAATGAGCAGTTCTTC. This translates into CTSSQEHLSYNEQFF.

The chain joins TRBV9 to TRBJ1-4; 7 nucleotides align to TRBD1. CDR3 length equals 14 residues. Unmatched junction bases numbered 3, after V lost 0 bases and J lost 7 bases. Germline V gene data show CDR1 as SGDLS and CDR2 as YYNGEE. CDR3 sequence reads: CASSVGGGGEKLFF. CDR3 coding DNA: TGTGCCAGCAGCGTAGGAGGGGGCGGTGAAAAACTGTTTTTT.